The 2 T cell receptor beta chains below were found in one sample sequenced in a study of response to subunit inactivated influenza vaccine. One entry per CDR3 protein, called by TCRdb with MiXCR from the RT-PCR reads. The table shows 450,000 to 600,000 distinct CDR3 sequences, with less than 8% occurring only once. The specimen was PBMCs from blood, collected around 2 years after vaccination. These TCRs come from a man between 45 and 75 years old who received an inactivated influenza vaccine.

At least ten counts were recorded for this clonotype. The CDR3: CSVVGYEQYF. The DNA of the CDR3 is TGCAGCGTTGTTGGATACGAGCAGTACTTC. This rearrangement joins TRBV29-1 to TRBJ2-7; D unclear. CDR3 length equals 10 residues. Per the germline V gene, CDR1 is SQVTM and CDR2 is ANQGSEA. With 4 bases removed from V and 4 bases from J, the gap between germline ends came to 5 bases.

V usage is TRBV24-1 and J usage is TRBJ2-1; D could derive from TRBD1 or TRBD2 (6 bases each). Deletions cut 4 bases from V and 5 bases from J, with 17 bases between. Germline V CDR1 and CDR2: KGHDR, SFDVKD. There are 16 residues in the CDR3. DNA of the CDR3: TGTGCCACCAGTGAGCCGATGGGGGCGGGAAACAATGAGCAGTTCTTC. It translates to CATSEPMGAGNNEQFF.